This T cell receptor beta chain was documented in a study of T cell responses to AZD1222 COVID-19 vaccine. Regarding the study as a whole: Baseline testing showed seropositivity in only a handful of AZD1222 recipients.

As for this clone: Its antigen is not known.

Produced via immunoSEQ multiplex PCR; TCRdb's table is partial and in-frame only. This table holds 95,000 to 150,000 clones, about 88% found once. There are 14 residues in the CDR3. Trimming cost V 5 bases and J 0 bases; bases outside gene matches: 6. The germline CDR1 and CDR2 sequences are SQVTM and ANQGSEA. The chain employs TRBV29-1 and TRBJ1-1; 7 bases match TRBD1. The receptor's source is an adult in good health. The source was peripheral blood, collected on day 0 of AZD1222 vaccination. In DNA, the CDR3 is TGCAGCGTTTCCCTCAGGGGGATGAACACTGAAGCTTTCTTT. Encoded protein: CSVSLRGMNTEAFF.